A single sample is the source of the 25 T cell receptor beta chains below, sequenced in a study of blood T cell repertoires in COVID-19. TCRdb's copy holds only in-frame clones and misses some; the assay was immunoSEQ multiplex PCR. The sample has around 150,000 clones, roughly 90% seen once; the top ten hold around 6.7%. The sample consisted of PBMCs or T cells enriched from blood (not recorded which). The receptors here all came from a woman aged 50 to 60 who had recovered from COVID-19.

V is TRBV3-1 (or the pseudogene TRBV3-2) and J is TRBJ1-5; TRBD1 matches 7 bases. Germline V gene data show CDR1 as LGHDT and CDR2 as YNNKEL (reference sequence). This CDR3 has 15 amino acids. Germline trimming cut 4 bases from V and 5 bases from J; bases unmatched to any gene: 8. This chain's CDR3 is CASSPTHRGHQPQHF. DNA of the CDR3: TGTGCCAGCAGCCCTACACACAGGGGACATCAGCCCCAGCATTTT.

In its sample, this clone was seen once. This rearrangement joins TRBV19 to TRBJ1-2, with D hard to call. CDR1 is LNHDA and CDR2 is SQIVND in the germline V gene (reference sequence). Trimming pared 6 bases from V and 4 bases from J, leaving 9 bases between. CDR3 size: 12 residues. In nucleotides, the CDR3 is TGTGCCAGTAGAACACCTCCCTATGGCTACACCTTC. Its translation is CASRTPPYGYTF.

This clone was observed once. This chain joins TRBV7-9 and TRBJ2-7, with D perhaps matching TRBD1 (5 bases). The CDR3 is 14 amino acids. The V end was cut by 8 bases, the J end by 0 bases, with 14 bases between. Germline CDR1 is SEHNR and CDR2 is FQNEAQ (reference sequence). The CDR3 DNA sequence: TGTGCCAGCGCTTCAGGGTGGAGCTCCTACGAGCAGTACTTC. Translation: CASASGWSSYEQYF.

V and J are TRBV10-2 and TRBJ2-7, with TRBD1 as a possible D gene (6 bases). The germline V gene encodes CDR1 WSHSY and CDR2 SAAADI. The CDR3 is 15 amino acids. V lost 4 bases and J 0 bases, leaving 13 bases between the germline ends. Written as DNA, the CDR3 is TGCGCCAGCAGTGGCTCCGGGACACTCTCCTACGAGCAGTACTTC. As protein: CASSGSGTLSYEQYF.

This clone was detected only a few times. The chain joins TRBV19 to TRBJ2-7, with TRBD1 as a possible D gene (5 bases). The CDR3 covers 14 residues. Between the trimmed V and J ends, which lost 5 bases and 0 bases, there was a span of 11 bases. From germline, CDR1 is LNHDA and CDR2 SQIVND (reference sequence). The CDR3, as DNA: TGTGCCAGTAGTTCAGGACACCTCTCCTACGAGCAGTACTTC. Translating it yields CASSSGHLSYEQYF.

This rearrangement joins TRBV2 to TRBJ2-1; 7 bases agree with TRBD2. Trimming removed 10 bases from V and 8 bases from J; junction bases left unmatched: 11. CDR1 is SNHLY and CDR2 is FYNNEI in the germline V gene. The CDR3 totals 13 residues. The CDR3 DNA reads as TGTGCCACCCCTCGCGGGGGTATCGATGAGCAGTTCTTC. As protein: CATPRGGIDEQFF.

V is TRBV2 and J is TRBJ1-2; 9 bases are a match to TRBD1. Trimming at V came to 6 bases and at J to 8 bases, leaving 10 bases not matched to a gene. The CDR3 covers 14 residues. Germline CDR1 and CDR2: SNHLY and FYNNEI. The CDR3 loop is CASRATGTGLGYTF. The CDR3 bases are TGTGCCAGCAGAGCGACCGGGACAGGGTTAGGCTACACCTTC.

The table lists this clone with a count of one. CDR3 in DNA: TGTGCCAGCAGCCAGGAGGGGACAGGGGGTCCCTTAAACGATGAGCAGTTCTTC. This gives the protein CASSQEGTGGPLNDEQFF. J is TRBJ2-1 and V is TRBV3-1 (or the pseudogene TRBV3-2); 11 bases line up with TRBD1. This CDR3 comprises 18 residues. CDR1 is LGHDT, CDR2 YNNKEL, per germline (reference sequence). J gave up 8 bases and V 3 bases, and 15 bases lay outside the gene matches.

This clone was detected only once. This chain's CDR3 is CSVEFASEAFF. In DNA form, the CDR3 reads TGCAGCGTTGAATTCGCTAGTGAAGCTTTCTTT. The V call is TRBV29-1, the J call TRBJ1-1, with D unresolved. This CDR3 spans 11 amino acids. V was trimmed by 2 bases and J by 7 bases, leaving 8 bases between them. Germline V CDR1 and CDR2: SQVTM, ANQGSEA.

This chain uses TRBV28 with TRBJ2-2; the D gene is possibly TRBD1 (6 bases). This CDR3 region has 15 residues. Germline V gene data show CDR1 as MDHEN and CDR2 as SYDVKM. V dropped 6 bases and J dropped 0 bases, with 11 bases sitting between them. The CDR3 bases are TGTGCCAGCAGCCGAGACAGGCCGAACACCGGGGAGCTGTTTTTT. It codes for CASSRDRPNTGELFF.

The V gene is TRBV7-8, the J gene TRBJ1-2, with TRBD1 as a possible D gene (5 bases). Germline V gene sequence: CDR1 SGHVS, CDR2 FQNEAQ. V lost 5 bases and J lost 2, with 18 bases in between. The CDR3 covers 16 residues. CDR3 DNA sequence: TGTGCCAGCAGCCCGAGGTTGGCAGGGTCGAACTATGGCTACACCTTC. This gives the protein CASSPRLAGSNYGYTF.

The chain couples TRBV19 to TRBJ2-7; D might be TRBD1 (5 bases). The ends were cut back, 8 bases at V and 4 bases at J, with 9 bases in the middle. Germline V CDR1 and CDR2: LNHDA, SQIVND (reference sequence). This CDR3 contains 11 residues. CDR3 nucleotides: TGTGCCAGTTCCCAGGGTTACGAGCAGTACTTC. The encoded protein is CASSQGYEQYF.

The chain recombines TRBV5-5 with TRBJ1-1, with TRBD1 matching 9 bases. The V gene's germline CDR1 is SGHKS and CDR2 YYEKEE (reference sequence). The CDR3 extends over 14 amino acids. Unmatched junction bases numbered 2, after V lost 4 bases and J lost 1 base. CDR3 sequence (DNA): TGTGCCAGCAGCCCGGACAGGGGGAACACTGAAGCTTTCTTT. Translation gives CASSPDRGNTEAFF.

The rearrangement joins TRBV6-6 to TRBJ1-1, with 8 nucleotides matching TRBD1. V shed 7 bases and J 0 bases; nucleotides not matched to a gene: 4. In germline, CDR1 is MNHNY, CDR2 SVGAGI (reference sequence). There are 14 residues in the CDR3. The CDR3 protein is CASILDRVNTEAFF. DNA of the CDR3: TGTGCCAGCATCCTGGACAGGGTGAACACTGAAGCTTTCTTT.

The chain joins TRBV11-3 to TRBJ2-2; D unresolved. The CDR3 is 13 amino acids. Trimming removed 5 bases from V and 7 bases from J, with 11 bases in between. Germline CDR1 SGHNT, CDR2 YENEEA. CDR3 nucleotide sequence: TGTGCCAGCAGCCCTACGAGAGGCGGGGAGCTGTTTTTT. The encoded protein is CASSPTRGGELFF.

V gene TRBV27 combines with J gene TRBJ1-2, with a tentative D call TRBD1 (6 bases). V lost 5 bases, J lost 4 bases, and 17 bases lay in between. Germline CDR1 is MNHEY and CDR2 is SMNVEV (reference sequence). The CDR3 is made up of 15 amino acids. CDR3 coding DNA: TGTGCCAGCAGTCCTTTGTCCTCAGGGGCCTATGGCTACACCTTC. Amino acid sequence: CASSPLSSGAYGYTF.

In its sample, this clone was seen once. V and J are TRBV5-6 and TRBJ2-3, with 7 bases fitting TRBD1. CDR1 SGHDT and CDR2 YYEEEE come from the germline V gene. V lost 4 bases to trimming and J lost 1 base; unmatched junction nucleotides: 6. The CDR3 is made up of 15 amino acids. CDR3 bases: TGTGCCAGCAGCCCGGCCGGGACAGGCACAGATACGCAGTATTTT. Translated: CASSPAGTGTDTQYF.

V gene TRBV4-3 combines with J gene TRBJ2-7; TRBD2 is a possible D gene (6 bases). There are 16 residues in the CDR3. Germline assignment: CDR1 LGHNA and CDR2 YSLEER. Trimming took off 5 bases at V and 0 bases at J, with 17 bases between the two ends. The CDR3 region has the DNA TGCGCCAGCAGCTCTTGGTGGGGGGACTTCTCCTACGAGCAGTACTTC. Its translation: CASSSWWGDFSYEQYF.

CDR3: CASSPPYSNQPQHF. The CDR3 nucleotides read TGTGCCAGCAGCCCTCCTTATAGCAATCAGCCCCAGCATTTT. The V and J genes are TRBV6-2 or TRBV6-3 and TRBJ1-5; D gene ambiguous. From germline, CDR1 is MNHEY and CDR2 SVGEGT. V lost 6 bases and J 0 bases, leaving 9 bases between the germline ends. The CDR3 covers 14 residues.

The chain is built from TRBV29-1 and TRBJ2-3; 8 nucleotides match TRBD2. The CDR3 is 13 residues long. V shed 5 bases, J shed 1 base, and the junction held 2 bases outside the gene matches. Germline values: CDR1 SQVTM, CDR2 ANQGSEA. CDR3 loop: CSVSSGGTDTQYF. CDR3 DNA: TGCAGCGTTAGTAGCGGGGGCACAGATACGCAGTATTTT.

The chain recombines TRBV25-1 with TRBJ1-2; the match to TRBD1 covers 8 bases. Germline-derived CDR1 and CDR2 are MGHDK and SYGVNS. CDR3 length: 15 amino acids. The junction had 4 bases not matched to a gene; V was cut back by 4 bases and J by 0 bases. The chain's CDR3 is CASSGTGGANYGYTF. The CDR3, as DNA: TGTGCCAGCAGTGGAACAGGGGGAGCTAACTATGGCTACACCTTC.

This chain joins TRBV6-2 or TRBV6-3 and TRBJ2-6, with D perhaps TRBD1 (5 bases). This CDR3 has 16 residues. CDR1 and CDR2 (germline): MNHEY, SVGEGT. V lost 4 bases, J lost 2 bases, and 12 bases lay in between. CDR3 sequence reads: CASSSRGLPGANVLTF. The CDR3 DNA reads TGTGCCAGCAGTTCAAGGGGCCTTCCTGGGGCCAACGTCCTGACTTTC.

The chain joins TRBV29-1 to TRBJ2-1, with D possibly being TRBD1 (5 bases). Trimming stripped 4 bases from V and 4 bases from J, with 11 bases between. The CDR3 has 13 amino acids. CDR1 and CDR2 (germline): SQVTM, ANQGSEA. DNA of the CDR3: TGCAGCGTTGTTCAGGGAAAGTACAATGAGCAGTTCTTC. It encodes CSVVQGKYNEQFF.

The chain has TRBV9 and TRBJ2-1; D gene unclear. CDR3 length equals 15 residues. The V and J ends lost 0 bases and 1 base respectively, with 8 bases between them. Germline CDR1 reads SGDLS; CDR2 reads YYNGEE. The DNA for the CDR3 is TGTGCCAGCAGCGTAGACTTTAGTTCCTACAATGAGCAGTTCTTC. Protein product: CASSVDFSSYNEQFF.

This clone was recorded only once. J is TRBJ1-6 and V is TRBV25-1; D uncertain. Trimming stripped 2 bases from V and 7 bases from J, with 9 bases between. Germline V CDR1 and CDR2: MGHDK, SYGVNS. This CDR3 is built from 14 residues. CDR3 loop: CASSEVERNSPLHF. CDR3 coding DNA: TGTGCCAGCAGTGAAGTGGAGCGGAATTCACCCCTCCACTTT.